The rows below give T cell receptor beta chains drawn from one sample of a study of synovial regulatory T cells in juvenile arthritis. Here immunoSEQ multiplex PCR was the method, and the copy in TCRdb shows in-frame clones only, minus some. The sample data list around 9,900 clones. The sample taken for sequencing was Treg cells from blood. The origin of the receptors is a donor younger than 35 with juvenile idiopathic arthritis. Both conserved end residues are part of each CDR3.

TRBV5-1,15,TRBJ2-5,CASSLSPGLAYEQYF
TRBV9,22,TRBJ2-6,CASSVVGGGYGTGSSGANVLTF
TRBV7-8,14,TRBJ1-5,CASTKNRGRQPQHF
TRBV6-5,12,TRBJ1-1,CASSYLQGEAFF
TRBV5-1,14,TRBJ2-1,CASARVTGNNEQFF
TRBV5-6,14,TRBJ2-4,CASSLKGAGDIQYF
TRBV5-4,14,TRBJ1-1,CASSFSAVDTEAFF
TRBV18,15,TRBJ2-1,CASSFTAGAGNEQFF
TRBV18,13,TRBJ2-3,CASSEGSTDTQYF
TRBV2,14,TRBJ2-1,CASRTSASFNEQFF
TRBV27,17,TRBJ2-3,CASSFRAGGPFADTQYF
TRBV4-3,17,TRBJ1-3,CASSQEFGGLSGNTIYF
TRBV7-2,13,TRBJ1-1,CASSPRGPDAGRF